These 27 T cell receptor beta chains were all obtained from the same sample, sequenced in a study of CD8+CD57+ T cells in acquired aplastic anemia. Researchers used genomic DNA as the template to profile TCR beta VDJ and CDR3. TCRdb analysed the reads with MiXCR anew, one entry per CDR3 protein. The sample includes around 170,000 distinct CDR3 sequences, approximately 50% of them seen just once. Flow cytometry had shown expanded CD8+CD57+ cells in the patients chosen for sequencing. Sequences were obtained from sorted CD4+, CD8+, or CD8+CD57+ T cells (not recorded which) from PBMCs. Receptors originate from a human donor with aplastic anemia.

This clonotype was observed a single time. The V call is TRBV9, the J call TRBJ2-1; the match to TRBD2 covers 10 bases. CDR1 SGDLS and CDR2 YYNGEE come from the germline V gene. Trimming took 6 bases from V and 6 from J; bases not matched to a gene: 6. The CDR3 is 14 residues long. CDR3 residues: CASTQGLATNEQFF. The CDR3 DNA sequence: TGTGCCAGCACGCAGGGACTAGCGACCAATGAGCAGTTCTTC. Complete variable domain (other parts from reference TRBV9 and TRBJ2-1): DSGVTQTPKHLITATGQRVTLRCSPRSGDLSVYWYQQSLDQGLQFLIQYYNGEERAKGNILERFSAQQFPDLHSELNLSSLELGDSALYFCASTQGLATNEQFFGPGTRLTVL.

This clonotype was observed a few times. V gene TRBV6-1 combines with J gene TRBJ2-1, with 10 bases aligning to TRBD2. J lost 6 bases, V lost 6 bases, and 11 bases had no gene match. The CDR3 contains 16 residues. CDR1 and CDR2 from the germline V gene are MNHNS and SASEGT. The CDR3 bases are TGTGCCAGCAGGACCCCTAGCGGGAGATCTGTCAATGAGCAGTTCTTC. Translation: CASRTPSGRSVNEQFF.

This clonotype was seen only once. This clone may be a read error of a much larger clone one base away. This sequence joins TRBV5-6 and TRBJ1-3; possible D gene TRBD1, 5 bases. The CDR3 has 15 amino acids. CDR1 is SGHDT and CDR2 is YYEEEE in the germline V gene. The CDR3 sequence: CASSILGGTGNAIYF. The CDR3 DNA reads TGTGCCAGCAGCATCCTGGGGGGAACTGGAAACGCCATATATTTT.

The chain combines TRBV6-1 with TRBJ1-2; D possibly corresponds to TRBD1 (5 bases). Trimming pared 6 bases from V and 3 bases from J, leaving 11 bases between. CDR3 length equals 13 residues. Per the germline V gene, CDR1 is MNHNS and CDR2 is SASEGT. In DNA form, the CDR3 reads TGTGCCAGCAGCCCAGACAGCGACTATGGCTACACCTTC. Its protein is CASSPDSDYGYTF.

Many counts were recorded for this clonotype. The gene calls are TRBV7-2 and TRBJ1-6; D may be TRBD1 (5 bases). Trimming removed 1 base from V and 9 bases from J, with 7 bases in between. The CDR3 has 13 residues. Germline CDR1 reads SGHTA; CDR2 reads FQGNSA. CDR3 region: CASSLVGTSPLHF. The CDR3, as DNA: TGTGCCAGCAGCTTAGTGGGGACTTCACCCCTCCACTTT. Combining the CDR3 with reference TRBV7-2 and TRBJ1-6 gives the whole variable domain GAGVSQSPSNKVTEKGKDVELRCDPISGHTALYWYRQSLGQGLEFLIYFQGNSAPDKSGLPSDRFSAERTGGSVSTLTIQRTQQEDSAVYLCASSLVGTSPLHFGNGTRLTVT.

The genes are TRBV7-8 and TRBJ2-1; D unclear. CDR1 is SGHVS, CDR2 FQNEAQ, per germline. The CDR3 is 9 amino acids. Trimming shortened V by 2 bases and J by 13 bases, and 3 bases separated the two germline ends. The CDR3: CASSLNQFF. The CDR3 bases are TGTGCCAGCAGCTTAAACCAGTTCTTC.

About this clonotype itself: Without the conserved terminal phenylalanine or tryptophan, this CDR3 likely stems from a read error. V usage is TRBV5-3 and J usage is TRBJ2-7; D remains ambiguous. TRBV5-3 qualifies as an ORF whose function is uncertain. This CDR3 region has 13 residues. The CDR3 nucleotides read TGTGCCAGCAGCTTGGCCTTAGGCTACGAGCAGTACCTC. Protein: CASSLALGYEQYL.

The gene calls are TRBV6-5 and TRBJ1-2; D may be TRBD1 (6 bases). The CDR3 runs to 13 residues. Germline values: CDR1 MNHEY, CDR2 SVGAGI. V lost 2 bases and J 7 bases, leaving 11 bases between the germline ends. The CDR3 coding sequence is TGTGCCAGCAGTTACGTGGGGGCGGGTGGCTACACCTTC. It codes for CASSYVGAGGYTF.

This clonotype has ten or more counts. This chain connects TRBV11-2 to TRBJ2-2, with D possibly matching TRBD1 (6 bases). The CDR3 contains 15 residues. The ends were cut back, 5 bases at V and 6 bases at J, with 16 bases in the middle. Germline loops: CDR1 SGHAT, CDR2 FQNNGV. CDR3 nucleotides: TGTGCCAGCAGCCGATCACAGGGTATCGCCGGGGAGCTGTTTTTT. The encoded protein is CASSRSQGIAGELFF.

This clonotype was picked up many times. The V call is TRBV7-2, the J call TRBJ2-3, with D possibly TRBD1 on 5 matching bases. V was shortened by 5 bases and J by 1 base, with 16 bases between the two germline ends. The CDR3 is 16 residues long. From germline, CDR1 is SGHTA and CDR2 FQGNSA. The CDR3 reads CASSPSVGARTDTQYF. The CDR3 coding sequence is TGTGCCAGCAGCCCCTCGGTAGGGGCACGCACAGATACGCAGTATTTT.

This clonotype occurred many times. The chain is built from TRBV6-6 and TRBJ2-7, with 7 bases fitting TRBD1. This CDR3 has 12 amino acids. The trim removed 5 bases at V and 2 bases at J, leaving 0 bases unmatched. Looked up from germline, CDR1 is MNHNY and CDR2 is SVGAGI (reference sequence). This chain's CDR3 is CASSGQAYEQYF. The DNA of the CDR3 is TGTGCCAGCAGTGGACAGGCCTACGAGCAGTACTTC.

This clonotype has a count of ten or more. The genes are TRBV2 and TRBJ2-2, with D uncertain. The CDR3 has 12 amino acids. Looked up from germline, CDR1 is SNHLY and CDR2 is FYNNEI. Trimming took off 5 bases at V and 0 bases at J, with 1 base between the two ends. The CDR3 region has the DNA TGTGCCAGCAGTCCGAACACCGGGGAGCTGTTTTTT. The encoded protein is CASSPNTGELFF.

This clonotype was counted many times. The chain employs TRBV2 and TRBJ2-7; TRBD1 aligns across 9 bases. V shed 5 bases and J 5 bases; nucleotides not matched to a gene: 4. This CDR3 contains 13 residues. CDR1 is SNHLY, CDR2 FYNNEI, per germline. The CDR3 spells CASSKDRGHEQYF. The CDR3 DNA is TGTGCCAGCAGTAAGGACAGGGGCCACGAGCAGTACTTC. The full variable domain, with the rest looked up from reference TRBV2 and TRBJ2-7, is EPEVTQTPSHQVTQMGQEVILRCVPISNHLYFYWYRQILGQKVEFLVSFYNNEISEKSEIFDDQFSVERPDGSNFTLKIRSTKLEDSAMYFCASSKDRGHEQYFGPGTRLTVT.

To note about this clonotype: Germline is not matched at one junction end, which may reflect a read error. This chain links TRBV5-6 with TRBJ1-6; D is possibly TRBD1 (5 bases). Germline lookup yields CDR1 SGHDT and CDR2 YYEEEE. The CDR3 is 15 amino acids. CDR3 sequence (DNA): TGTGCCAGTAGCTTGAACAGGCTCTATAATTCACTCCTCCACTTT. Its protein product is CASSLNRLYNSLLHF.

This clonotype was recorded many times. CDR3 nucleotides: TGCAGCGTTGAGCCCAGGACAGGAGATACGCAGTATTTT. Protein sequence: CSVEPRTGDTQYF. The chain couples TRBV29-1 to TRBJ2-3; TRBD1 aligns across 7 bases. The CDR3 is made up of 13 amino acids. The junction had 5 bases not matched to a gene; V was cut back by 3 bases and J by 5 bases. The germline V gene has CDR1 SQVTM and CDR2 ANQGSEA.

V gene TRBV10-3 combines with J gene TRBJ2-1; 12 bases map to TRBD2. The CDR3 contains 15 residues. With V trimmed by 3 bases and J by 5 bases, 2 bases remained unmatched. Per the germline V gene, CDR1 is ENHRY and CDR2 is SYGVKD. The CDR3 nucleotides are TGTGCCATCAGTGACGGACTAGCGGGGCACAATGAGCAGTTCTTC. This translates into CAISDGLAGHNEQFF.

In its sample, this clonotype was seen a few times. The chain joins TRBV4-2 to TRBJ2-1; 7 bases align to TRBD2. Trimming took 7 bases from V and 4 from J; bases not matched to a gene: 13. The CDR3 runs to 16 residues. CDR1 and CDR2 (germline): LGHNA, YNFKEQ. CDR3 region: CASTRGAGREYNEQFF. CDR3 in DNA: TGTGCCAGCACCCGAGGTGCGGGGAGGGAGTACAATGAGCAGTTCTTC.

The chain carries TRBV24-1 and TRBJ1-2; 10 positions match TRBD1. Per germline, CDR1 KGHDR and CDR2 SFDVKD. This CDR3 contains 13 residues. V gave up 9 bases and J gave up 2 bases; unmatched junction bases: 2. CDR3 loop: CATQGQGNYGYTF. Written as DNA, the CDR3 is TGTGCCACCCAGGGACAGGGGAACTATGGCTACACCTTC.

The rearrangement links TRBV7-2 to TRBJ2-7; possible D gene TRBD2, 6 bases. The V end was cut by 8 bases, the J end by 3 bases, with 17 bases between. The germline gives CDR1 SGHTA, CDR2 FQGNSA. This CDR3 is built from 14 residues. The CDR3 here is CASPPPAGNYEQYF. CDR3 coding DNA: TGTGCCAGCCCACCACCGGCGGGGAACTACGAGCAGTACTTC.

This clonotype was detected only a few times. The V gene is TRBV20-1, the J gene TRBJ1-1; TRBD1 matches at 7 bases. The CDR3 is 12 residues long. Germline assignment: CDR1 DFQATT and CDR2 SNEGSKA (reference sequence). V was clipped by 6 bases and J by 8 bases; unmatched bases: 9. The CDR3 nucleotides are TGCAGTGCGTCCCCCGGGACAGTAGAAGCTTTCTTT. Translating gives CSASPGTVEAFF.

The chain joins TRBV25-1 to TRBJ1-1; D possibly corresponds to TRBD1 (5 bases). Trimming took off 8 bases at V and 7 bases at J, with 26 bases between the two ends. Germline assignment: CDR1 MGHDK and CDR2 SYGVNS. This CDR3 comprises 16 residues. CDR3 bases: TGTGCCAGCTCCCCGGGGGTAGGGCGAGAGAAAAATGAAGCTTTCTTT. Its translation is CASSPGVGREKNEAFF.

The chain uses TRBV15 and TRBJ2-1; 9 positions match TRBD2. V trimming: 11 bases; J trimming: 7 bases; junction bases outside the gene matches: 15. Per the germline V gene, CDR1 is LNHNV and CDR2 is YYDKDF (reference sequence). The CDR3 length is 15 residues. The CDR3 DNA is TGTGCCTCCCTAGCGGCGGGAGGGCCTTGGAATGAGCAGTTCTTC. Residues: CASLAAGGPWNEQFF.

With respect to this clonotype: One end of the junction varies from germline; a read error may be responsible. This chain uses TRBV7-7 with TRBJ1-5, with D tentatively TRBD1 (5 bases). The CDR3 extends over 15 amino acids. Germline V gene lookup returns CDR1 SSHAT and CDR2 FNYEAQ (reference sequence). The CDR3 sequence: CASSLVVRVAQPQHF. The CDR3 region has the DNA TGTGCTAGCAGCTTAGTGGTCAGGGTGGCTCAGCCCCAGCATTTT.

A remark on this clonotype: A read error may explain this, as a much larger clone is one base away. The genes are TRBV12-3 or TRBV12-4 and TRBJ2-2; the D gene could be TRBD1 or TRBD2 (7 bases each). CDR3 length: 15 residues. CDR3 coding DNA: TGTGCCAGCACCCTGACAGGGAGGGGCACCGGGGAGCTGGTTTTT. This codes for CASTLTGRGTGELVF.

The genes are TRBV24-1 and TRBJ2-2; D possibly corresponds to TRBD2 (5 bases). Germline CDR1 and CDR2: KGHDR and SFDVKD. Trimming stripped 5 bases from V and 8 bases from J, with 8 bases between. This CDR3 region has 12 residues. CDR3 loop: CATSAGTGELFF. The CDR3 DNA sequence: TGTGCCACCAGTGCGGGAACTGGGGAGCTGTTTTTT.

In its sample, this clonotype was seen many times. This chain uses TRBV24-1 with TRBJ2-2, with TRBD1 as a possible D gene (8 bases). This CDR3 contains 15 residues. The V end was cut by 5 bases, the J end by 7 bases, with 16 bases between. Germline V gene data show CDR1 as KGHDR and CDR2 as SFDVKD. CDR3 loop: CATSATDRDYGELFF. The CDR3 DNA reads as TGTGCCACCAGTGCCACGGACAGGGACTACGGGGAGCTGTTTTTT.

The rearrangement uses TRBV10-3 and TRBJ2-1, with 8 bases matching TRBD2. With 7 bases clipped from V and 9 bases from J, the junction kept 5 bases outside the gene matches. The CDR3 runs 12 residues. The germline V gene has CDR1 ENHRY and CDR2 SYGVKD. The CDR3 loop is CAIKGGGFEQFF. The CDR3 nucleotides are TGTGCCATCAAGGGCGGGGGGTTTGAGCAGTTCTTC.